One and the same sample provided the 23 T cell receptor beta chains below, sequenced in a study of T-cell memory formation after mild COVID-19 (dated by TCRdb to the early 2020s). To prepare the library, 5' RACE was applied. Sequencing was performed on an Illumina NovaSeq 6000. Through fastp at Q25 and MiXCR, TCRdb rebuilt clones from the public reads, retaining in-frame beta chains. All rows with the same CDR3 protein become a single entry with the most common DNA and genes. For this sample there are some 300,000 distinct CDR3 sequences; roughly 21% appear just once. About 21% of the sample goes to the ten largest clones. The sequenced sample was PBMCs or a T cell subset sorted from them (not recorded which). The receptors were sampled from a man aged 18 to 29 who had mild COVID-19 (a few samples of this study predate the infection). The sample titles of this study are shuffled in the database, so cell type and time point are left out; the donor was told from shared clones.

This clonotype occurred many times. This chain links TRBV7-2 with TRBJ1-5; no clear D. CDR1 and CDR2 (germline): SGHTA, FQGNSA. V shed 2 bases and J shed 7 bases, with 9 bases lying between them. The CDR3 is 13 residues long. CDR3: CASSLLEGQPQHF. CDR3 nucleotides: TGTGCCAGCAGCTTATTGGAGGGCCAGCCCCAGCATTTT.

CDR3 sequence: CASSQQGASNQPQHF. In DNA form, the CDR3 reads TGTGCCAGCAGCCAACAGGGGGCAAGCAATCAGCCCCAGCATTTT. This chain links TRBV12-3 or TRBV12-4 with TRBJ1-5; 9 bases match TRBD1. There are 15 residues in the CDR3. Germline trimming cut 6 bases from V and 1 base from J; bases unmatched to any gene: 4.

In its sample, this clonotype was seen a few times. This CDR3 reads CSAGGEETQYF. The DNA of the CDR3 is TGCAGCGCGGGGGGGGAAGAGACCCAGTACTTC. The chain has TRBV29-1 and TRBJ2-5, with TRBD2 matching 8 bases. The germline CDR1 and CDR2 sequences are SQVTM and ANQGSEA. The CDR3 spans 11 residues. With V trimmed by 7 bases and J by 3 bases, 1 base remained unmatched.

The chain employs TRBV5-1 and TRBJ2-3, with TRBD2 as a possible D gene (6 bases). CDR1 is SGHRS and CDR2 is YFSETQ in the germline V gene. This CDR3 has 15 residues. Trimming pared 1 base from V and 4 bases from J, leaving 13 bases between. Here the CDR3 DNA reads TGCGCCAGCAGCTTGCAGGATAGCGGAGCAGATACGCAGTATTTT. Encoded protein: CASSLQDSGADTQYF.

The chain recombines TRBV4-1 with TRBJ2-3; D is perhaps TRBD1 (6 bases). Germline assignment: CDR1 MGHRA and CDR2 YSYEKL. The V end was cut by 0 bases, the J end by 7 bases, with 14 bases between. This CDR3 region has 15 residues. CDR3 amino acids: CASSQDSQGIYTQYF. For the CDR3, the DNA is TGCGCCAGCAGCCAAGATAGCCAGGGGATCTATACGCAGTATTTT.

The genes are TRBV5-1 and TRBJ1-6; D ambiguous. The germline V gene encodes CDR1 SGHRS and CDR2 YFSETQ. Trimming took 0 bases from V and 8 from J, leaving 9 bases between them. The CDR3 has 14 residues. The CDR3 loop reads CASSLGMGYSPLHF. Written as DNA, the CDR3 is TGCGCCAGCAGCTTGGGGATGGGGTATTCACCCCTCCACTTT.

This clonotype was detected a few times. The chain employs TRBV7-2 and TRBJ1-4; D possibly corresponds to TRBD1 (6 bases). The CDR3 sequence is 14 residues long. Germline values: CDR1 SGHTA, CDR2 FQGNSA. The CDR3, as DNA: TGTGCTAGTACAACGGGACAAAGGAGTGAAAAACTGTTTTTT. Translating gives CASTTGQRSEKLFF.

The chain uses TRBV5-1 and TRBJ2-1; D perhaps matches TRBD1 (6 bases). CDR1 SGHRS and CDR2 YFSETQ come from the germline V gene. This CDR3 is built from 13 residues. Trimming took 4 bases from V and 5 from J, leaving 10 bases between them. CDR3 residues: CASSHNRDNEQFF. CDR3 bases: TGCGCCAGCAGCCACAACAGGGACAATGAGCAGTTCTTC.

This clonotype has a handful of counts. The chain carries TRBV11-2 and TRBJ2-3; D may be TRBD1 (6 bases). The CDR3 has 15 amino acids. Between the trimmed V and J ends, which lost 5 bases and 2 bases, there was a span of 14 bases. Germline CDR1 and CDR2: SGHAT and FQNNGV. CDR3 region: CASSRTVGLTDTQYF. Written as DNA, the CDR3 is TGTGCCAGCAGCCGGACAGTGGGCCTCACAGATACGCAGTATTTT. The variable domain in full, with the rest retrieved from reference TRBV11-2 and TRBJ2-3, is EAGVAQSPRYKIIEKRQSVAFWCNPISGHATLYWYQQILGQGPKLLIQFQNNGVVDDSQLPKDRFSAERLKGVDSTLKIQPAKLEDSAVYLCASSRTVGLTDTQYFGPGTRLTVL.

This clonotype was observed at least ten times. The chain's CDR3 is CASSQDPGGRETQYF. The CDR3 DNA reads TGTGCCAGCAGCCAAGATCCCGGCGGCCGGGAGACCCAGTACTTC. The gene calls are TRBV4-2 and TRBJ2-5; no clear D gene. CDR1 LGHNA and CDR2 YNFKEQ come from the germline V gene. The CDR3 consists of 15 residues. Between the trimmed V and J ends, which lost 0 bases and 5 bases, there was a span of 13 bases.

This sequence joins TRBV20-1 and TRBJ1-2; D remains unclear. Germline V lookup: CDR1 DFQATT, CDR2 SNEGSKA (reference sequence). V was trimmed by 2 bases and J by 1 base, leaving 2 bases between them. CDR3 length: 11 amino acids. The CDR3 loop is CSARINYGYTF. DNA for the CDR3: TGCAGTGCTAGAATTAACTATGGCTACACCTTC.

The chain combines TRBV5-1 with TRBJ2-7, with TRBD2 matching 8 bases. After removal of 4 bases from V and 7 bases from J, the junction contained 13 bases not matched to a gene. The germline CDR1 and CDR2 sequences are SGHRS and YFSETQ. This CDR3 comprises 15 residues. Here the CDR3 reads CASSRGTSGEWEQYF. As DNA, the CDR3 is TGCGCCAGCAGCCGGGGAACTAGCGGAGAGTGGGAGCAGTACTTC. Drawing the rest from reference TRBV5-1 and TRBJ2-7, the complete variable domain is KAGVTQTPRYLIKTRGQQVTLSCSPISGHRSVSWYQQTPGQGLQFLFEYFSETQRNKGNFPGRFSGRQFSNSRSEMNVSTLELGDSALYLCASSRGTSGEWEQYFGPGTRLTVT.

The rearrangement links TRBV4-1 to TRBJ1-1, with D unclear. The CDR3 spans 14 residues. V lost 4 bases and J lost 7, with 16 bases in between. Germline values: CDR1 MGHRA, CDR2 YSYEKL. As DNA, the CDR3 is TGCGCCAGCAGCCTCCAGGAAGGGCGCGGTGAAGCTTTCTTT. This translates into CASSLQEGRGEAFF.

The table lists this clonotype with a few counts. The gene calls are TRBV20-1 and TRBJ1-1, with unresolved D. The V end was cut by 3 bases, the J end by 3 bases, with 8 bases between. The CDR3 length is 12 residues. CDR1 and CDR2 (germline): DFQATT, SNEGSKA (reference sequence). The CDR3 nucleotides are TGCAGTGCTAGGTCGGGCGACACTGAAGCTTTCTTT. It encodes CSARSGDTEAFF.

This clonotype turned up a few times. The V gene is TRBV4-2, the J gene TRBJ2-3, with 9 positions matching TRBD2. This CDR3 has 16 amino acids. CDR1 and CDR2 (germline): LGHNA, YNFKEQ. After removal of 5 bases from V and 1 base from J, the junction contained 7 bases not matched to a gene. CDR3 in DNA: TGTGCCAGCAGCGAGCGTTTAGCGGGGGGCACAGATACGCAGTATTTT. This codes for CASSERLAGGTDTQYF.

This clonotype has only a few counts. The CDR3 protein is CATNPSSYEQYV. Here the CDR3 DNA reads TGTGCCACCAACCCTAGCTCCTACGAGCAGTACGTC. This chain links TRBV24-1 with TRBJ2-7; D is undetermined. Germline-derived CDR1 and CDR2 are KGHDR and SFDVKD. CDR3 length equals 12 residues. V was pared by 8 bases and J by 0 bases, with 7 bases between.

The table lists this clonotype with a few counts. The V and J genes are TRBV5-4 and TRBJ2-5; D is unresolved. Germline V gene lookup returns CDR1 SGHNT and CDR2 YYREEE (reference sequence). The V gene lost 3 bases and the J gene lost 4 bases, with 13 bases spanning the gap. The CDR3 loop spans 14 amino acids. The CDR3 protein is CASSYQPGSETQYF. DNA of the CDR3: TGTGCCAGCAGCTACCAGCCCGGTTCAGAGACCCAGTACTTC.

This clonotype was seen at least ten times. The rearrangement joins TRBV6-2 or TRBV6-3 to TRBJ2-1, with 7 bases lining up with TRBD2. Germline V CDR1 and CDR2: MNHEY, SVGEGT. The CDR3 covers 17 residues. With 0 bases clipped from V and 3 bases from J, the junction kept 8 bases outside the gene matches. The CDR3 loop reads CASSYSPPGGIYNEQFF. CDR3 DNA sequence: TGTGCCAGCAGTTACTCCCCCCCCGGGGGGATCTACAATGAGCAGTTCTTC.

The chain recombines TRBV6-2 or TRBV6-3 with TRBJ1-1; no clear D. This CDR3 is 16 amino acids long. Deletions cut 4 bases from V and 4 bases from J, with 19 bases between. Germline assignment: CDR1 MNHEY and CDR2 SVGEGT. The CDR3 reads CASSSPPLRWGTEAFF. The CDR3 DNA reads TGTGCCAGCAGTTCGCCGCCTCTGAGATGGGGCACTGAAGCTTTCTTT.

Only a few counts were recorded for this clonotype. The chain employs TRBV21-1 and TRBJ1-1; the table names TRBD1, a call not compared with the DNA. TRBV21-1 is a documented pseudogene. The CDR3 extends over 14 amino acids. CDR3 residues: CATSHRGRNTEAFF. CDR3 DNA: TGTGCCACCTCACACAGGGGGCGGAACACTGAAGCTTTCTTT.

In its sample, this clonotype was seen many times. This chain links TRBV6-2 or TRBV6-3 with TRBJ2-3; D is uncertain. The V end was cut by 6 bases, the J end by 13 bases, with 20 bases between. The CDR3 extends over 13 amino acids. Germline values: CDR1 MNHEY, CDR2 SVGEGT. The CDR3 protein is CASSRRTGPPEYF. The DNA for the CDR3 is TGTGCCAGCAGCCGAAGAACCGGGCCCCCAGAGTATTTT.

The V and J genes are TRBV10-3 and TRBJ1-4; no clear D gene. Germline CDR1 and CDR2: ENHRY and SYGVKD. The CDR3 spans 16 residues. V gave up 4 bases and J gave up 0 bases, with 12 bases separating them. The CDR3: CAISAHREATNEKLFF. Written as DNA, the CDR3 is TGTGCCATCAGTGCACACCGGGAGGCAACTAATGAAAAACTGTTTTTT.

This clonotype was picked up a small number of times. The gene calls are TRBV7-9 and TRBJ2-7; D possibly corresponds to TRBD1 (5 bases). The germline gives CDR1 SEHNR, CDR2 FQNEAQ (reference sequence). The length of the CDR3 is 15 residues. Trimming left V 7 bases short and J 4 bases short, with 20 bases between. CDR3 bases: TGTGCCAGCACCCGGTCAGGGTCTGCTTCTTACGAGCAGTACGTC. Its translation is CASTRSGSASYEQYV.